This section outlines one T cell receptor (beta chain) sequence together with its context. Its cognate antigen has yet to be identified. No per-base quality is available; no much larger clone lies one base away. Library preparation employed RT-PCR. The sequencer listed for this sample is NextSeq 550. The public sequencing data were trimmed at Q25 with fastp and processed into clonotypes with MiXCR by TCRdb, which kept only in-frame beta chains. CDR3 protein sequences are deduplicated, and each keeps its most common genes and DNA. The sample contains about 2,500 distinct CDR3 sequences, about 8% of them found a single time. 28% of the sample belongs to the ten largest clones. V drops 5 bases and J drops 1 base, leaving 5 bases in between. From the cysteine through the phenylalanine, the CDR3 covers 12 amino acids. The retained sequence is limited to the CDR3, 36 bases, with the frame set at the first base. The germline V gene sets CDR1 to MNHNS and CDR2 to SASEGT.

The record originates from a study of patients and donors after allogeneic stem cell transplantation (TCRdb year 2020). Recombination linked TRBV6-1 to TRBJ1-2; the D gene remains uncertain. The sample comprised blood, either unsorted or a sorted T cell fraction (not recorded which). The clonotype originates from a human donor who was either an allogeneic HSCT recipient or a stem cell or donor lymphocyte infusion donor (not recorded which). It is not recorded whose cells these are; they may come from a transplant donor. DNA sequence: TGTGCCAGCAGTCAGGATAACTATGGCTACACCTTC. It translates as CASSQDNYGYTF.